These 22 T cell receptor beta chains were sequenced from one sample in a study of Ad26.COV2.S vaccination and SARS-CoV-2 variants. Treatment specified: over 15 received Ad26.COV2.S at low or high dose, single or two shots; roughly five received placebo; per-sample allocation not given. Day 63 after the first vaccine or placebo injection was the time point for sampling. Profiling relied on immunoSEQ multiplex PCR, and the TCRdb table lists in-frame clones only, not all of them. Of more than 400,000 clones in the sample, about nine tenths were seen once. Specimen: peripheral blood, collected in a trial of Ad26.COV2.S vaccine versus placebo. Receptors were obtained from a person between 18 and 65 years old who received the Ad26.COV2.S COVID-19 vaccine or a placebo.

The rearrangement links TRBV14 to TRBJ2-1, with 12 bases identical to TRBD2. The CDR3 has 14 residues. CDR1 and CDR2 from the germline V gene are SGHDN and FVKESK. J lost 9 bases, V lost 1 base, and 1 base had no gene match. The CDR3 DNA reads TGTGCCAGCAGCCAAGGGACTAGCGGGGCTGAGCAGTTCTTC. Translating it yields CASSQGTSGAEQFF.

This CDR3 reads CASNSPSGSRYEQYF. The CDR3 DNA is TGTGCCAGCAATTCCCCTAGCGGGAGTCGGTACGAGCAGTACTTC. The V gene is TRBV6-5, the J gene TRBJ2-7, with 10 positions matching TRBD2. The ends lost 7 bases at V and 4 bases at J; junction bases unmatched: 10. CDR1 MNHEY and CDR2 SVGAGI come from the germline V gene. The CDR3 is 15 residues long.

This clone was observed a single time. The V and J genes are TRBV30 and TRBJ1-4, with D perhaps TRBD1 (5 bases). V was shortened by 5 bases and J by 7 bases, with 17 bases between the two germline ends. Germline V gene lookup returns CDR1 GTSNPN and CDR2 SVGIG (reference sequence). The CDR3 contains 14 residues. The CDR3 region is CAWGTGTSSEKLFF. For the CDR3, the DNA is TGTGCCTGGGGAACCGGGACGTCTAGTGAAAAACTGTTTTTT.

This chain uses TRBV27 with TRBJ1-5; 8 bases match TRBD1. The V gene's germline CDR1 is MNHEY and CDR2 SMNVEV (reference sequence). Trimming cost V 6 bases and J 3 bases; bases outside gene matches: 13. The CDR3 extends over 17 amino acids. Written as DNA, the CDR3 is TGTGCCAGCAGCCCTCGGACAGGGCCGCTTTACAATCAGCCCCAGCATTTT. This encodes CASSPRTGPLYNQPQHF.

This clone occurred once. In DNA, the CDR3 is TGTGCCACCAGTGATGGGCTAGCGACCCAGTACTTC. Its translation: CATSDGLATQYF. V usage is TRBV24-1 and J usage is TRBJ2-5, with D possibly TRBD2 on 5 matching bases. Deletions cut 3 bases from V and 7 bases from J, with 8 bases between. This CDR3 region has 12 residues. The germline V gene encodes CDR1 KGHDR and CDR2 SFDVKD.

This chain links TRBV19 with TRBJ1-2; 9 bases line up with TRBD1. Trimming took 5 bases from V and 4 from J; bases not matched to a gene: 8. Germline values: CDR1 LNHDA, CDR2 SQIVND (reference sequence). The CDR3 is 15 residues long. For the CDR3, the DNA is TGTGCCAGTAGTCCGGACAGGGGCCTAGTCTATGGCTACACCTTC. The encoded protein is CASSPDRGLVYGYTF.

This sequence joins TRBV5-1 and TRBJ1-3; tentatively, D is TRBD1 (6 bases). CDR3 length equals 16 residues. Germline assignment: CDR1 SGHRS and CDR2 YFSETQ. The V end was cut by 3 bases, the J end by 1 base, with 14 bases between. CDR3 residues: CASSSQTGFSGNTIYF. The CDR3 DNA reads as TGCGCCAGCAGCTCACAGACAGGTTTTTCTGGAAACACCATATATTTT.

CDR3 sequence reads: CASSVGRAGGPREQYF. The CDR3 DNA reads as TGTGCCAGCAGCGTGGGGCGAGCGGGAGGGCCGAGAGAGCAGTACTTC. This rearrangement joins TRBV9 to TRBJ2-7, with 10 bases aligning to TRBD2. CDR3 length equals 16 residues. The germline V gene encodes CDR1 SGDLS and CDR2 YYNGEE. V trimming: 2 bases; J trimming: 7 bases; junction bases outside the gene matches: 12.

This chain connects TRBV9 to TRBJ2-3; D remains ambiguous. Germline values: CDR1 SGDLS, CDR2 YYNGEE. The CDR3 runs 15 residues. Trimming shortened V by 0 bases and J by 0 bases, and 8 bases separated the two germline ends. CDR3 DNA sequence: TGTGCCAGCAGCGTAGACGCGGAGAGCACAGATACGCAGTATTTT. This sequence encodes CASSVDAESTDTQYF.

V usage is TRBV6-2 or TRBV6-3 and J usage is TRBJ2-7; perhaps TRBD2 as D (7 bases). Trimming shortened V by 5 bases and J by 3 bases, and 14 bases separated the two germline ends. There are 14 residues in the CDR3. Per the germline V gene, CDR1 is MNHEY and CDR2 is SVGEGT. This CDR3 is CASSRGGRNYEQYF. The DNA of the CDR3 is TGTGCCAGCAGTCGCGGGGGCAGAAACTACGAGCAGTACTTC.

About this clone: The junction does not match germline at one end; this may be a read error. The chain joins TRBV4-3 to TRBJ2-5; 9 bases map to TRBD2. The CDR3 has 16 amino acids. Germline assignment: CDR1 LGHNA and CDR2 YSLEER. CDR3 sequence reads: CTSSHITSGSQETQYF. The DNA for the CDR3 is TGCACCAGCAGCCACATAACTAGCGGGTCCCAAGAGACCCAGTACTTC.

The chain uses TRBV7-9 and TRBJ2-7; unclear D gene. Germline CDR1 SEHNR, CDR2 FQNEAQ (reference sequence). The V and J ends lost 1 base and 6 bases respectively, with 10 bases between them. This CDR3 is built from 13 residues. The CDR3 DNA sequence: TGTGCCAGCAGCTTAGGCAGGTTTGGCGAGCAGTACTTC. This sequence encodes CASSLGRFGEQYF. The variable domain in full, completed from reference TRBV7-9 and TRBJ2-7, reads DTGVSQNPRHKITKRGQNVTFRCDPISEHNRLYWYRQTLGQGPEFLTYFQNEAQLEKSRLLSDRFSAERPKGSFSTLEIQRTEQGDSAMYLCASSLGRFGEQYFGPGTRLTVT.

CDR3 region: CAWTREAGDTQYF. The DNA of the CDR3 is TGTGCCTGGACTAGGGAAGCAGGGGATACGCAGTATTTT. This sequence joins TRBV30 and TRBJ2-3; D may be TRBD1 (5 bases). In germline, CDR1 is GTSNPN, CDR2 SVGIG (reference sequence). This CDR3 region has 13 residues. Deletions cut 4 bases from V and 6 bases from J, with 14 bases between.

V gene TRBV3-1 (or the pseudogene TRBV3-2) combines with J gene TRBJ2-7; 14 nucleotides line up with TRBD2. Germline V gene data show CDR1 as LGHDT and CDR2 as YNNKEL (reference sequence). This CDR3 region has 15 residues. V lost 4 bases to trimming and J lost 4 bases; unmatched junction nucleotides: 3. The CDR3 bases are TGTGCCAGCAGCCCGCGGACTAGCGGGGGGTACGAGCAGTACTTC. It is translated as CASSPRTSGGYEQYF.

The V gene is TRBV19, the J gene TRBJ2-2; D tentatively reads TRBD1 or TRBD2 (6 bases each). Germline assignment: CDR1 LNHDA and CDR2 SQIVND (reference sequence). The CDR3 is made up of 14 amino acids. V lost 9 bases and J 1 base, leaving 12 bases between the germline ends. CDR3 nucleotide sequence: TGTGCCAGCTGGAGGGGGTTGAACACCGGGGAGCTGTTTTTT. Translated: CASWRGLNTGELFF.

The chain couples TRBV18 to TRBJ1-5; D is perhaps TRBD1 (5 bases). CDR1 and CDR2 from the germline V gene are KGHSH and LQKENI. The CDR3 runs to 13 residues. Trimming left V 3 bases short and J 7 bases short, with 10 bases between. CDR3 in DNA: TGTGCCAGCTCACCGGGGAGGGACCAGCCCCAGCATTTT. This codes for CASSPGRDQPQHF.

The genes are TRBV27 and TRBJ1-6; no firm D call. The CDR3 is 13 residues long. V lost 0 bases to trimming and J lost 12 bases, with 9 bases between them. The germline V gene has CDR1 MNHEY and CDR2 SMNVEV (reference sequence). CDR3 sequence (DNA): TGTGCCAGCAGTTTATCCCCCGGGAGACCCCTCCACTTT. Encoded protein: CASSLSPGRPLHF.

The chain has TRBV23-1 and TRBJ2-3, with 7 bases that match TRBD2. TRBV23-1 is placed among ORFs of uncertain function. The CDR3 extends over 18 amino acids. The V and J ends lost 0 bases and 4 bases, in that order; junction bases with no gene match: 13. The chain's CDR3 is CASSQSRGGRELSDTQYF. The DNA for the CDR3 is TGCGCCAGCAGTCAATCGAGGGGCGGGAGAGAGCTCTCAGATACGCAGTATTTT.

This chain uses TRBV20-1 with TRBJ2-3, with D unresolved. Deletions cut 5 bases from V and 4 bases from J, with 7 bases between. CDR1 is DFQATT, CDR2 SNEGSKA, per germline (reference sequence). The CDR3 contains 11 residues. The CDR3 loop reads CSAPAPDTQYF. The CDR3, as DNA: TGCAGTGCTCCGGCCCCAGATACGCAGTATTTT.

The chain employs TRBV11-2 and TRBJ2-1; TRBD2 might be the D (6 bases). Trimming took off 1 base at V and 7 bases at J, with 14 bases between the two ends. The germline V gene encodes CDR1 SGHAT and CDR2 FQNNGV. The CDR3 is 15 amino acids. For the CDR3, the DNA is TGTGCCAGCAGCTTAGGAGGCTCTAGCGTAAATGAGCAGTTCTTC. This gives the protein CASSLGGSSVNEQFF.

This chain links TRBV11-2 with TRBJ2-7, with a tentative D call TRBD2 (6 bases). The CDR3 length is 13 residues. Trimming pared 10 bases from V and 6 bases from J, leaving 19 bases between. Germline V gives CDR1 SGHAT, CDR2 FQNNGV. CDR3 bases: TGTGCCACATCGAGGGGCGCGGAGGGCGAGCAGTACTTC. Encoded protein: CATSRGAEGEQYF.

CDR3 in DNA: TGTGCCAGCAGCGTTATCCGGGACTTCTCCTACAATGAGCAGTTCTTC. Its protein is CASSVIRDFSYNEQFF. The gene calls are TRBV9 and TRBJ2-1, with D perhaps TRBD2 (6 bases). The V gene lost 2 bases and the J gene lost 0 bases, with 12 bases spanning the gap. Germline CDR1 reads SGDLS; CDR2 reads YYNGEE. This CDR3 region has 16 residues.